This is a list of T cell receptor beta chains from one sample in a study of cytomegalovirus exposure and HLA in healthy donors. Sequenced by immunoSEQ multiplex PCR; TCRdb stores in-frame clones only, minus some. The sample carries over 150,000 clones, about 80% recorded once. Sequencing was performed on PBMCs. The receptors here all came from a man between 18 and 35 years old in good health and CMV-seropositive. CDR3s leave out the opening cysteine and the closing phenylalanine or tryptophan. The order of the fields is V gene, J gene, CDR3 protein.

v_call: TRBV19
j_call: TRBJ2-3
cdr3_aa: ASKTAGDTQY

v_call: TRBV30
j_call: TRBJ2-3
cdr3_aa: AWSGGADTQY

v_call: TRBV7-2
j_call: TRBJ1-1
cdr3_aa: ASSLSSGNTEAF

v_call: TRBV11-1
j_call: TRBJ2-2
cdr3_aa: AGRSGTGELF

v_call: TRBV10-3
j_call: TRBJ1-3
cdr3_aa: AIRNLDNSGNTIY

v_call: TRBV14
j_call: TRBJ1-4
cdr3_aa: ASSQGGGKWRATNEKLF

v_call: TRBV29-1
j_call: TRBJ1-2
cdr3_aa: SVERGVRGYGYT

v_call: TRBV7-8
j_call: TRBJ1-2
cdr3_aa: ASSLGVRDYGYT

v_call: TRBV10-2
j_call: TRBJ2-2
cdr3_aa: ASRDSNTGELF

v_call: TRBV30
j_call: TRBJ2-2
cdr3_aa: AWSRTGPNTGELF

v_call: TRBV7-2
j_call: TRBJ2-7
cdr3_aa: ASSSVPRELEQY

v_call: TRBV6-5
j_call: TRBJ1-6
cdr3_aa: ASSYRGQNNSPLH

v_call: TRBV6-4
j_call: TRBJ2-1
cdr3_aa: ASSDSKANEQF

v_call: TRBV7-2
j_call: TRBJ1-5
cdr3_aa: ASSFTGTGNQPQH

v_call: TRBV27
j_call: TRBJ1-5
cdr3_aa: ASSPLEGDQPQH

v_call: TRBV19
j_call: TRBJ1-5
cdr3_aa: ASSMWGRGGNQPQH

v_call: TRBV5-1
j_call: TRBJ2-7
cdr3_aa: ASSPGTSGSRIHEQY

v_call: TRBV30
j_call: TRBJ2-2
cdr3_aa: AGYLESTGELF

v_call: TRBV29-1
j_call: TRBJ1-2
cdr3_aa: SVEDRKNYGYT

v_call: TRBV19
j_call: TRBJ1-4
cdr3_aa: ASRTKRTAILTNEKLF

v_call: TRBV11-1
j_call: TRBJ2-1
cdr3_aa: ASSLDLGPHEQF

v_call: TRBV19
j_call: TRBJ2-7
cdr3_aa: ASSPPGGAYEQY

v_call: TRBV5-4
j_call: TRBJ2-7
cdr3_aa: ASSSPRDSGDEQY

v_call: TRBV7-9
j_call: TRBJ1-5
cdr3_aa: ASSPTGSGQPQH

v_call: TRBV6-1
j_call: TRBJ1-3
cdr3_aa: ASSPDITNTIY

v_call: TRBV6-1
j_call: TRBJ2-5
cdr3_aa: ASSAQFYGGAETQY

v_call: TRBV27
j_call: TRBJ2-1
cdr3_aa: ASSPLPSGSDEQF

v_call: TRBV2
j_call: TRBJ2-2
cdr3_aa: ASRPGTGPTGELF

v_call: TRBV5-6
j_call: TRBJ1-6
cdr3_aa: ASSQDMLNSPLH

v_call: TRBV7-9
j_call: TRBJ2-1
cdr3_aa: SSSSRTSSQF

v_call: TRBV5-1
j_call: -
cdr3_aa: ASSLELVGEQY

v_call: TRBV7-9
j_call: TRBJ2-1
cdr3_aa: ASRQLAGGPYNEQF

v_call: TRBV5-1
j_call: TRBJ2-7
cdr3_aa: ASSLVARAYEQY

v_call: TRBV7-9
j_call: TRBJ2-5
cdr3_aa: ASSFRDRQETQY

v_call: TRBV25-1
j_call: TRBJ2-5
cdr3_aa: ASVDSYQETQY

v_call: TRBV4-1
j_call: TRBJ2-7
cdr3_aa: ASSLGQGAYEQY

v_call: TRBV7-2
j_call: TRBJ2-7
cdr3_aa: ASSLSGGGLIVYEQY

v_call: TRBV29-1
j_call: TRBJ2-7
cdr3_aa: SVEAGGQGHEQY

v_call: TRBV4-2
j_call: TRBJ1-4
cdr3_aa: ASSQEMGNEKLF

v_call: TRBV19
j_call: TRBJ2-7
cdr3_aa: ASRRAGPTLYEQY

v_call: TRBV7-9
j_call: TRBJ1-2
cdr3_aa: ASRRGDYGYT

v_call: TRBV19
j_call: TRBJ2-1
cdr3_aa: ASSIGLAGDVSYNEQF

v_call: TRBV4-3
j_call: TRBJ1-3
cdr3_aa: ASSQVPGSGNTIY

v_call: TRBV25-1
j_call: TRBJ2-5
cdr3_aa: ASRTSGTETQY

v_call: TRBV19
j_call: TRBJ1-4
cdr3_aa: ASSIGGGPGGKLF

v_call: TRBV6-9
j_call: TRBJ1-2
cdr3_aa: ASSYREAGDYGYT

v_call: TRBV5-8
j_call: TRBJ2-3
cdr3_aa: ASSATRRPPNTQY

v_call: TRBV18
j_call: TRBJ2-1
cdr3_aa: ASSQGLAGDNEQF

v_call: TRBV13
j_call: TRBJ2-7
cdr3_aa: ASSVGTSGGDEQY

v_call: TRBV4-3
j_call: TRBJ2-1
cdr3_aa: ASSQESRQYNEQF

v_call: TRBV4-3
j_call: TRBJ2-5
cdr3_aa: ASSQDLGTWETQY

v_call: TRBV6-5
j_call: TRBJ2-3
cdr3_aa: ASSAGGRTDTQY

v_call: TRBV7-6
j_call: TRBJ2-1
cdr3_aa: ASSPGSGAGVGEQF

v_call: TRBV6-5
j_call: TRBJ2-5
cdr3_aa: ASSYSDRKETQY

v_call: TRBV5-6
j_call: TRBJ2-7
cdr3_aa: ASSDRTSYEQY

v_call: TRBV7-9
j_call: TRBJ2-3
cdr3_aa: ASRVGSRSQY

v_call: TRBV29-1
j_call: TRBJ1-2
cdr3_aa: SVENRVDYGYT